This T cell receptor beta chain was sequenced during a study of response to subunit inactivated influenza vaccine. MiXCR, applied by TCRdb to the RT-PCR reads, yields one record per CDR3 protein. The profile shows 650,000 or so distinct CDR3 sequences, 14% of them singletons. The CDR3 totals 16 residues. V lost 0 bases and J 5 bases, leaving 17 bases between the germline ends. Germline V gene data show CDR1 as SGHVS and CDR2 as FQNEAQ. The study, taken as a whole, reports: After each seasonal influenza vaccination, few new T cells are recruited, the authors suggested.

A note on this clonotype: No antigen is known for it.

Here the sequenced sample was PBMCs from blood, taken about 14 days before vaccination. This TCR was recovered from a man in his fifties or sixties who received an inactivated influenza vaccine. The V call is TRBV7-8, the J call TRBJ2-7; D is unresolved. The CDR3 sequence is CASSLAEEHLQDEQYF. As DNA, the CDR3 is TGTGCCAGCAGCTTAGCTGAAGAACACCTTCAAGACGAGCAGTACTTC.